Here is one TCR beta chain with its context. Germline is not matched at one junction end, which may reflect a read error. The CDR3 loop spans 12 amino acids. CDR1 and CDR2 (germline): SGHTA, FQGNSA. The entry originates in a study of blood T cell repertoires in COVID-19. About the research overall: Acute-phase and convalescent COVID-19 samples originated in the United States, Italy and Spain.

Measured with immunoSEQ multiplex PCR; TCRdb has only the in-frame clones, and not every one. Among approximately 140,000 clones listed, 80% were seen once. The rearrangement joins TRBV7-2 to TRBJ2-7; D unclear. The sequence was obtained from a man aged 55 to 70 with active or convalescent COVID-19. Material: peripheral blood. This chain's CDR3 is CASSRPWRPPGF. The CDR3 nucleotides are TGTGCCAGCAGCCGCCCCTGGCGGCCCCCGGGCTTC. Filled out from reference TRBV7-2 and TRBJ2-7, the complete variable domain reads GAGVSQSPSNKVTEKGKDVELRCDPISGHTALYWYRQSLGQGLEFLIYFQGNSAPDKSGLPSDRFSAERTGGSVSTLTIQRTQQEDSAVYLCASSRPWRPPGFGPGTRLTVT.